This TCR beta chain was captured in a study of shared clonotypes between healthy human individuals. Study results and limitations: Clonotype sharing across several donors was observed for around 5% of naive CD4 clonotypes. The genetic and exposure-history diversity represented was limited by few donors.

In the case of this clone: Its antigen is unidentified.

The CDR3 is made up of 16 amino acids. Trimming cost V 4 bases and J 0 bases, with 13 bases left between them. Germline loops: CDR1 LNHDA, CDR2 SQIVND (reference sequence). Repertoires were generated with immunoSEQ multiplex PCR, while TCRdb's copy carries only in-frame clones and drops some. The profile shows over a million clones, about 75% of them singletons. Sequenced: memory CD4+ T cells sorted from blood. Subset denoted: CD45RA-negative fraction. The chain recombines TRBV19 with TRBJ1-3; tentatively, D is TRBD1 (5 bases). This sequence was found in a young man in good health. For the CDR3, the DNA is TGTGCCAGTAGTAATTACAGGAGTAACTCTGGAAACACCATATATTTT. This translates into CASSNYRSNSGNTIYF. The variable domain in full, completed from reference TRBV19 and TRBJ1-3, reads DGGITQSPKYLFRKEGQNVTLSCEQNLNHDAMYWYRQDPGQGLRLIYYSQIVNDFQKGDIAEGYSVSREKKESFPLTVTSAQKNPTAFYLCASSNYRSNSGNTIYFGEGSWLTVV.